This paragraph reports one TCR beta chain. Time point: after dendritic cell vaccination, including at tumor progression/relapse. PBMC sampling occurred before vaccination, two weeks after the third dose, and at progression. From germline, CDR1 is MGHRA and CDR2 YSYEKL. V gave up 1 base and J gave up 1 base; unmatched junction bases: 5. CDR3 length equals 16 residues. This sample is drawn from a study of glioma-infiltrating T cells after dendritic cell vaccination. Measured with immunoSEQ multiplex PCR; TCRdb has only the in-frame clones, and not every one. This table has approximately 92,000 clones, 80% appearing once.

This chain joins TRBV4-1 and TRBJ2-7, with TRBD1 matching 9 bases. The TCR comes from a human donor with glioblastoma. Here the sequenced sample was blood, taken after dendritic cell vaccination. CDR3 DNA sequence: TGCGCCAGCAGCCAAGTTTCGGGACAGGGATCCTACGAGCAGTACTTC. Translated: CASSQVSGQGSYEQYF.